The T cell receptor (beta chain) under discussion was sequenced for a study of blood T cell repertoires in COVID-19. Study-level background: COVID-19 samples collected from the United States, Italy and Spain covered acute and convalescent phases. Nucleic acid was either cDNA or gDNA, and it came from T cells, B-cell-depleted T cells, or PBMCs.

Participants' own reports of clinical history determined their cohort assignment. Sequencing used immunoSEQ multiplex PCR; TCRdb keeps in-frame clones, though not all of them. Of hundreds of thousands of clones in the sample, more than 75% were seen once. This receptor was taken from a man in his sixties who had recovered from COVID-19. The specimen was PBMCs or T cells enriched from blood (not recorded which).

The CDR3 loop reads CASRAVWGANEKLFF. DNA of the CDR3: TGTGCCAGCAGAGCCGTGTGGGGGGCTAATGAAAAACTGTTTTTT. The rearrangement joins TRBV5-5 to TRBJ1-4, with TRBD1 as a possible D gene (5 bases). V was cut by 5 bases and J by 3 bases, with 14 bases left in between. The CDR3 contains 15 residues. CDR1 SGHKS and CDR2 YYEKEE come from the germline V gene (reference sequence).